Each of the 6 T cell receptor beta chains below was sequenced from the same sample in a study of neoadjuvant nivolumab and ipilimumab in lung cancer. Repertoires were generated with immunoSEQ multiplex PCR, while TCRdb's copy carries only in-frame clones and drops some. The table lists about 17,000 clones, about 72% of them singletons, with about 7.8% in the top ten. The sample was tumor tissue, taken after neoadjuvant nivolumab, alone or with ipilimumab, at or shortly before surgery. These receptors came from an adult with non-small cell lung cancer.

This rearrangement joins TRBV5-4 to TRBJ2-1; D tentatively reads TRBD1 or TRBD2 (5 bases each). Germline V gene sequence: CDR1 SGHNT, CDR2 YYREEE (reference sequence). V was clipped by 0 bases and J by 7 bases, with 11 bases between them. CDR3 length: 14 amino acids. CDR3 region: CASSLGGLLNEQFF. The CDR3 coding sequence is TGTGCCAGCAGCTTGGGGGGGTTATTAAATGAGCAGTTCTTC. Full variable domain (rest looked up from reference TRBV5-4 and TRBJ2-1): ETGVTQSPTHLIKTRGQQVTLRCSSQSGHNTVSWYQQALGQGPQFIFQYYREEENGRGNFPPRFSGLQFPNYSSELNVNALELDDSALYLCASSLGGLLNEQFFGPGTRLTVL.

The DNA for the CDR3 is TGTGCCAGCAGAGTATCGGGTGATAGCAATCAGCCCCAGCATTTT. This codes for CASRVSGDSNQPQHF. The V call is TRBV6-1, the J call TRBJ1-5, with D unclear. V was clipped by 6 bases and J by 0 bases, with 12 bases between them. CDR1 and CDR2 (germline): MNHNS, SASEGT. The CDR3 runs 15 residues.

This clone showed up just a few times. The V and J genes are TRBV5-1 and TRBJ2-5; either TRBD1 or TRBD2 may supply D (6 bases each). Trimming removed 3 bases at V and 1 base at J, with 16 bases between. The CDR3 sequence is 16 residues long. The germline CDR1 and CDR2 sequences are SGHRS and YFSETQ. The CDR3, as DNA: TGCGCCAGCAGCTCAGGGGAGGAAGGTATCCAAGAGACCCAGTACTTC. Translated: CASSSGEEGIQETQYF.

The CDR3 DNA sequence: TGTGCCAGCAAGAGGACAGGTTATAGCAATCAGCCCCAGCATTTT. Translated: CASKRTGYSNQPQHF. The chain joins TRBV2 to TRBJ1-5; 7 bases align to TRBD1. With 7 bases clipped from V and 0 bases from J, the junction kept 6 bases outside the gene matches. Germline CDR1 and CDR2: SNHLY and FYNNEI. The CDR3 is 15 residues long.

The V and J genes are TRBV5-1 and TRBJ1-1, with D perhaps TRBD1 (6 bases). The CDR3 totals 13 residues. Trimming removed 0 bases from V and 11 bases from J, with 14 bases in between. CDR1 and CDR2 (germline): SGHRS, YFSETQ. The CDR3 sequence: CASSLELGDTAFF. CDR3 DNA: TGCGCCAGCAGCTTGGAGTTAGGGGACACGGCTTTCTTT.

This clone occurred a few times. The rearrangement uses TRBV7-9 and TRBJ2-3; no reliable D call. Trimming left V 1 base short and J 4 bases short, with 6 bases between. The CDR3 loop spans 13 amino acids. Germline V CDR1 and CDR2: SEHNR, FQNEAQ (reference sequence). The DNA of the CDR3 is TGTGCCAGCAGCTTAGAAATGGCAGATACGCAGTATTTT. It is translated as CASSLEMADTQYF. Together with reference TRBV7-9 and TRBJ2-3, the CDR3 gives the full variable domain: DTGVSQNPRHKITKRGQNVTFRCDPISEHNRLYWYRQTLGQGPEFLTYFQNEAQLEKSRLLSDRFSAERPKGSFSTLEIQRTEQGDSAMYLCASSLEMADTQYFGPGTRLTVL.